These T cell receptor beta chains were read from a single sample in a study of T cells after yellow fever vaccination. TCRdb used MiXCR to reprocess the 5' RACE reads, holding one entry per CDR3 protein. The data contain some 390,000 distinct CDR3 sequences, over 5% of them singletons. The sequenced sample was PBMCs, obtained 5 days after the yellow fever booster vaccination. Source of these receptors: a man aged 25 to 40 who received the YFV17D yellow fever vaccine. The CDR3 runs from the conserved cysteine through the conserved F or W. The D gene is left open where the match is weak. Clone size, where shown, is once, few, many, or a class for clones that have expanded.

d_call,j_call,v_call,clone_size,cdr3_aa,cdr3_nt
-,TRBJ2-7,TRBV12-3/TRBV12-4,many,CASIGGDGPYEQYF,TGTGCCAGCATTGGGGGAGATGGACCCTACGAGCAGTACTTC
TRBD1,TRBJ2-7,TRBV19,many,CASSRKPGTAQSYEQYF,TGTGCCAGTAGTAGAAAGCCCGGGACAGCCCAATCCTACGAGCAGTACTTC
TRBD2,TRBJ2-1,TRBV7-3,-,CASSFRAGGGGMVNEQFF,TGTGCCAGCAGCTTCCGAGCGGGAGGTGGCGGGATGGTCAATGAGCAGTTCTTC
-,TRBJ2-1,TRBV6-4,-,CASSDSYREGEQFF,TGTGCCAGCAGTGACTCGTACAGGGAGGGGGAGCAGTTCTTC
-,TRBJ2-7,TRBV10-3,many,CAIRDLPGYEQYF,TGTGCCATCAGGGACCTACCAGGATACGAGCAGTACTTC
-,TRBJ2-5,TRBV24-1,few,CATSETSSGETQYF,TGTGCCACCAGTGAAACTTCGTCGGGGGAGACCCAGTACTTC
TRBD2,TRBJ2-1,TRBV20-1,many,CSARDPYSSGSSGEQFF,TGCAGTGCTAGAGATCCATATTCTAGCGGGAGTAGCGGTGAGCAGTTCTTC
-,TRBJ2-7,TRBV12-3/TRBV12-4,-,CASTPTGRGYEQYF,TGTGCCAGCACCCCAACAGGACGCGGGTACGAGCAGTACTTC
-,TRBJ2-7,TRBV6-5,many,CASSYPVEAGGTYEQYF,TGTGCCAGCAGTTACCCCGTGGAGGCAGGGGGGACCTACGAGCAGTACTTC
TRBD2,TRBJ2-3,TRBV10-3,many,CAISGPREGSTDTQYF,TGTGCCATCAGTGGCCCGCGGGAGGGTAGCACAGATACGCAGTATTTT
-,TRBJ2-2,TRBV6-1,-,CASSRTETGELFF,TGTGCCAGCAGCAGGACAGAAACCGGGGAGCTGTTTTTT
-,TRBJ2-1,TRBV28,many,CASSGKDSQTYNEQFF,TGTGCCAGCAGTGGAAAGGACAGTCAAACCTACAATGAGCAGTTCTTC
-,TRBJ1-6,TRBV5-4,few,CASSKTSSPLHF,TGTGCCAGCAGCAAAACTAGTTCACCCCTCCACTTT
TRBD2,TRBJ2-5,TRBV20-1,-,CSAETPIAGGPSGGETQYF,TGCAGTGCTGAGACACCAATAGCGGGAGGGCCCTCGGGTGGGGAGACCCAGTACTTC
TRBD2,TRBJ2-3,TRBV28,-,CASTRLAGTDTQYF,TGTGCCAGCACCAGACTAGCGGGAACAGATACGCAGTATTTT
-,TRBJ2-6,TRBV20-1,many,CSVGSGANVLTF,TGCAGTGTGGGGTCTGGGGCCAACGTCCTGACTTTC
TRBD1,TRBJ2-7,TRBV24-1,many,CATSDGQGPYEQYF,TGTGCCACCAGTGATGGACAGGGACCCTACGAGCAGTACTTC
TRBD1,TRBJ2-3,TRBV19,few,CASSAEDRSTDTQYF,TGTGCCAGTAGTGCGGAGGACAGGAGCACAGATACGCAGTATTTT
TRBD2,TRBJ2-1,TRBV5-5,-,CASSGSGIYNEQFF,TGTGCCAGCAGCGGCAGCGGGATTTACAATGAGCAGTTCTTC
-,TRBJ2-1,TRBV10-3,few,CAISDGYEQFF,TGTGCCATCAGTGACGGATACGAGCAGTTCTTC
TRBD2,TRBJ2-7,TRBV20-1,-,CSARRLAGGIDEQYF,TGCAGTGCTAGACGACTAGCGGGAGGGATCGACGAGCAGTACTTC
-,TRBJ2-3,TRBV5-1,many,CASRQPATDTQYF,TGCGCCAGCCGACAGCCAGCCACAGATACGCAGTATTTT
-,TRBJ1-5,TRBV19,-,CASRVNSNQPQHF,TGTGCCAGTAGGGTGAATAGCAATCAGCCCCAGCATTTT
-,TRBJ1-1,TRBV5-1,many,CASSPIGQSEAFF,TGCGCCAGCAGCCCGATAGGGCAGTCTGAAGCTTTCTTT
TRBD1,TRBJ2-7,TRBV5-5,-,CASRHPGQNYEQYF,TGTGCCAGCAGGCACCCGGGACAGAATTACGAGCAGTACTTC
TRBD1,TRBJ2-7,TRBV6-2/TRBV6-3,few,CATGLLGQGYEQYF,TGTGCCACCGGTCTCTTGGGACAGGGCTACGAGCAGTACTTC
TRBD1,TRBJ2-7,TRBV5-1,many,CASSLGTGSYYEQYF,TGCGCCAGCAGCTTAGGGACAGGGAGCTACTACGAGCAGTACTTC
-,TRBJ1-3,TRBV6-1,-,CATARGPGGNTIYF,TGTGCCACCGCGAGAGGGCCGGGAGGAAACACCATATATTTT
TRBD1,TRBJ1-2,TRBV20-1,many,CSALNRDRGSYGYTF,TGCAGTGCATTAAACCGGGACAGGGGAAGCTATGGCTACACCTTC
-,TRBJ2-5,TRBV18,few,CASSLGTRGQETQYF,TGTGCCAGCTCGCTGGGGACACGTGGACAAGAGACCCAGTACTTC
-,TRBJ2-3,TRBV20-1,many,CSARAPTQYF,TGCAGTGCTAGAGCCCCTACGCAGTATTTT
-,TRBJ2-1,TRBV29-1,few,CSVEDLGLETNYNEQFF,TGCAGCGTTGAAGATCTCGGCCTAGAGACTAACTACAATGAGCAGTTCTTC
TRBD2,TRBJ2-7,TRBV29-1,many,CSVVAASGTYEQYF,TGCAGCGTTGTAGCGGCTAGCGGAACCTACGAGCAGTACTTC
TRBD2,TRBJ2-3,TRBV15,many,CATSRSRTSGTDTQYF,TGTGCCACCAGCAGATCGCGGACTAGCGGCACAGATACGCAGTATTTT
TRBD2,TRBJ2-3,TRBV2,few,CASSRAGVEDTQYF,TGTGCCAGCAGTCGAGCGGGAGTGGAAGATACGCAGTATTTT
-,TRBJ2-4,TRBV25-1,-,CASSAPPAKGDIQYF,TGTGCCAGCAGTGCCCCCCCGGCCAAGGGGGACATTCAGTACTTC
-,TRBJ2-1,TRBV7-2,-,CASSLVPGINEQFF,TGTGCCAGCAGCTTAGTTCCCGGGATAAATGAGCAGTTCTTC
-,TRBJ2-3,TRBV24-1,-,CATSDLWFPRHSGPLLVDTQYF,TGTGCCACCAGTGATTTGTGGTTTCCGAGGCACTCCGGCCCCCTTCTCGTTGATACGCAGTATTTT
-,TRBJ2-7,TRBV12-3/TRBV12-4,-,CASSFVGNKGELREQYF,TGTGCCAGCAGTTTTGTAGGGAATAAAGGGGAATTACGCGAGCAGTACTTC
TRBD2,TRBJ2-7,TRBV18,-,CASSPDLLAGGNEQYF,TGTGCCAGCTCACCGGATTTACTAGCGGGAGGGAACGAGCAGTACTTC
-,TRBJ2-7,TRBV3-1,few,CASSQRDTYEQYF,TGTGCCAGCAGTCAACGGGACACATACGAGCAGTACTTC
-,TRBJ2-3,TRBV20-1,few,CSATPWPSTDTQYF,TGCAGTGCTACCCCCTGGCCTAGCACAGATACGCAGTATTTT
-,TRBJ2-1,TRBV9,few,CASSRETAFAPYNEQFF,TGTGCCAGCAGCAGAGAAACCGCCTTTGCCCCCTACAATGAGCAGTTCTTC
-,TRBJ2-6,TRBV20-1,-,CSAGGATGANVLTF,TGCAGTGCTGGGGGCGCTACTGGGGCCAACGTCCTGACTTTC
TRBD2,TRBJ2-3,TRBV5-1,-,CASSLPGTSATDTQYF,TGCGCCAGCAGCTTACCGGGGACTAGCGCGACAGATACGCAGTATTTT
TRBD1,TRBJ1-2,TRBV4-2,few,CASSQEPGQKNYGYTF,TGTGCCAGCAGCCAGGAGCCGGGACAGAAAAACTATGGCTACACCTTC
-,TRBJ2-7,TRBV10-3,-,CAIRTGGDYEQYF,TGTGCCATCAGGACAGGTGGGGACTACGAGCAGTACTTC
-,TRBJ2-2,TRBV5-4,-,CASSRTDGPGELFF,TGTGCCAGCAGCCGCACCGACGGGCCCGGGGAGCTGTTTTTT
TRBD2,TRBJ2-7,TRBV2,few,CASSETGGSSYEQYF,TGTGCCAGCAGTGAAACCGGCGGGAGCTCCTACGAGCAGTACTTC
-,TRBJ2-1,TRBV3-1,few,CASSQVAGASSYNEQFF,TGTGCCAGCAGCCAAGTTGCAGGGGCCAGCTCCTACAATGAGCAGTTCTTC
-,TRBJ2-5,TRBV7-9,-,CASSGGPRETQYF,TGTGCCAGCAGCGGGGGGCCTCGCGAGACCCAGTACTTC
-,TRBJ2-1,TRBV4-3,few,CASSQDERYNEQFF,TGCGCCAGCAGCCAAGATGAACGGTACAATGAGCAGTTCTTC
-,TRBJ1-1,TRBV5-1,few,CASNPGTSTEAFF,TGCGCCAGCAACCCAGGGACATCAACTGAAGCTTTCTTT
TRBD2,TRBJ2-3,TRBV4-2,-,CASSQASGGNTDTQYF,TGTGCCAGCAGCCAAGCTAGCGGTGGCAACACAGATACGCAGTATTTT
TRBD2,TRBJ2-1,TRBV4-1,-,CASSQLLAGGLYNEQFF,TGCGCCAGCAGCCAGTTACTAGCGGGAGGACTCTACAATGAGCAGTTCTTC